This T cell receptor beta chain derives from a study of vaccination and CD4 T cells after COVID-19. Overall study context: A CEFX pool, an HIV-1 Nef pool, or else no peptide went into the control cultures. The study's findings and limits: A comparatively limited set of convalescent patients was examined, with no early post-infection timepoints.

This clonotype has more than one count but fewer than ten. Its antigen is currently unknown. At the Johns Hopkins FTIC core, DNA taken from cultured CD4+ T cells was sequenced by way of the Oncomine TCR Beta short-read assay. One entry per CDR3 protein results from TCRdb running MiXCR on the PCR reads. The sample lists 9,000 to 15,000 distinct CDR3 sequences; about 32% were seen once. Indicated treatment: roughly nine-day PBMC culture with coronavirus spike peptide pools or control peptides (ViraFEST assay). Sequenced here: CD4+ T cells from blood, cultured in vitro, sampled before SARS-CoV-2 vaccination. The sequence derives from a human donor who received a COVID-19 vaccine.

Here the CDR3 DNA reads TGTGCCACCTCACAGAGGCCTCAGGGGGGTTGGGTTGCGCAGTATTTT. Encoded protein: CATSQRPQGGWVAQYF. This chain joins TRBV24-1 and TRBJ2-3, with D maybe TRBD1 (7 bases). Trimming removed 9 bases from V and 10 bases from J, with 28 bases in between. Per germline, CDR1 KGHDR and CDR2 SFDVKD. The CDR3 extends over 16 amino acids.